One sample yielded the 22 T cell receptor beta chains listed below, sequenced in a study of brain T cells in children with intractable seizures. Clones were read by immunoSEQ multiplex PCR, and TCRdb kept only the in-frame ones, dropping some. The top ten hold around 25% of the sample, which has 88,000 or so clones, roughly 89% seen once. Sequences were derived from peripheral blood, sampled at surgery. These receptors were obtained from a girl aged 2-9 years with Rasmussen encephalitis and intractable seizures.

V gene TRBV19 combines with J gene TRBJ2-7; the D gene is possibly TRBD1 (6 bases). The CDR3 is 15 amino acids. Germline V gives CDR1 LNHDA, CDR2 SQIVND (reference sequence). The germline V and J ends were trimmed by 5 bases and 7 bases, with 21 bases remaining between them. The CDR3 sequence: CASSPSFRVGGEQYF. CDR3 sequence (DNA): TGTGCCAGTAGTCCCTCCTTTCGTGTAGGGGGTGAGCAGTACTTC.

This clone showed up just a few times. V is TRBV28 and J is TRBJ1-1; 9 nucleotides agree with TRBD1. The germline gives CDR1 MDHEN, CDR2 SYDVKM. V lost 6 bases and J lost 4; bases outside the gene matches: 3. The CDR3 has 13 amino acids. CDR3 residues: CASRLQGATEAFF. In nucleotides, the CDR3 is TGTGCCAGCAGGCTACAGGGGGCCACTGAAGCTTTCTTT.

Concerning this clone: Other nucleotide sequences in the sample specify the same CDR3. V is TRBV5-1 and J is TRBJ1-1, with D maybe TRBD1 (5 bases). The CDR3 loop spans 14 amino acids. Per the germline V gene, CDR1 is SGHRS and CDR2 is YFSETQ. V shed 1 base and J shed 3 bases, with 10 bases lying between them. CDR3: CASSLIGGDTEAFF. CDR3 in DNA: TGCGCCAGCAGCTTGATTGGGGGAGACACTGAAGCTTTCTTT.

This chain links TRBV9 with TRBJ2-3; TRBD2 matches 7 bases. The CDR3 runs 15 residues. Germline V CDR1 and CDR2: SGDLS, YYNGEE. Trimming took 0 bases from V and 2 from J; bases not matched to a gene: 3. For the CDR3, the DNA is TGTGCCAGCAGCGTAGCGGGAGGTACCACAGATACGCAGTATTTT. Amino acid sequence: CASSVAGGTTDTQYF.

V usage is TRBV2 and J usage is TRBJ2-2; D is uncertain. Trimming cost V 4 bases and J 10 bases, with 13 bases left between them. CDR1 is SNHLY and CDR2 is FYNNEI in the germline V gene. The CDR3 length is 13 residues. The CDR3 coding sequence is TGTGCCAGCAGTGGGCTAGTGGAGATGGAGCTGTTTTTT. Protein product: CASSGLVEMELFF.

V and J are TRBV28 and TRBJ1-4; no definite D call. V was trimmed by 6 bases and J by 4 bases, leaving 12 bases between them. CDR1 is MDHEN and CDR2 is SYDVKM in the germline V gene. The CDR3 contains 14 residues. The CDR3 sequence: CASRALGINEKLFF. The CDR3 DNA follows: TGTGCCAGCAGGGCCTTGGGGATTAATGAAAAACTGTTTTTT.

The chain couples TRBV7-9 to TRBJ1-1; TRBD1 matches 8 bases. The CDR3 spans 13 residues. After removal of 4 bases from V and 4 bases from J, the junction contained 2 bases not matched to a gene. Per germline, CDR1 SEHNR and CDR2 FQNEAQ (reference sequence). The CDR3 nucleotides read TGTGCCAGCAGCTGGACAGGGACCACTGAAGCTTTCTTT. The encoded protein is CASSWTGTTEAFF.

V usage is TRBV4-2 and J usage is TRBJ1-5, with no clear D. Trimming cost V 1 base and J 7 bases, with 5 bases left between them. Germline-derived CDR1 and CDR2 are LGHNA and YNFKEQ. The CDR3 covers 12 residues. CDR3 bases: TGTGCCAGCAGCCAAGGAGGGCAGCCCCAGCATTTT. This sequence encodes CASSQGGQPQHF.

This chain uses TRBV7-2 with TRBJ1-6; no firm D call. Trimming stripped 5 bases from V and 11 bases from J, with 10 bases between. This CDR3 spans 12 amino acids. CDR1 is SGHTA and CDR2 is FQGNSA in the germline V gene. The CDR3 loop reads CASSHTQTPLHF. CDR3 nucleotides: TGTGCCAGCAGCCACACTCAAACACCCCTCCACTTT.

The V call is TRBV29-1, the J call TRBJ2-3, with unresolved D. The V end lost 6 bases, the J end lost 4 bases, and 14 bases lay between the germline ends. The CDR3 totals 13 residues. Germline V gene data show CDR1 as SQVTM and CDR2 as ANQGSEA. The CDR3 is CSVLGVWADTQYF. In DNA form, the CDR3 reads TGCAGCGTCCTAGGTGTATGGGCAGATACGCAGTATTTT.

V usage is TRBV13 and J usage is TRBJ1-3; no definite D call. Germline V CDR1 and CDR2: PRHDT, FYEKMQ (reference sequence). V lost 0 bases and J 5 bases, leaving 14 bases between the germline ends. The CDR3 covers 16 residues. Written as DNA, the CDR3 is TGTGCCAGCAGCTTAGGCCTTAGTCACAGCCGAAACACCATATATTTT. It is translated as CASSLGLSHSRNTIYF.

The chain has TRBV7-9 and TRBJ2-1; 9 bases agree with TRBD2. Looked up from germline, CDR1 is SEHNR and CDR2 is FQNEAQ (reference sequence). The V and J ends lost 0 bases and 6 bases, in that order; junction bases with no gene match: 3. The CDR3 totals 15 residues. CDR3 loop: CASSLALAGINEQFF. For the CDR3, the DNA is TGTGCCAGCAGCTTAGCGCTAGCGGGAATCAATGAGCAGTTCTTC.

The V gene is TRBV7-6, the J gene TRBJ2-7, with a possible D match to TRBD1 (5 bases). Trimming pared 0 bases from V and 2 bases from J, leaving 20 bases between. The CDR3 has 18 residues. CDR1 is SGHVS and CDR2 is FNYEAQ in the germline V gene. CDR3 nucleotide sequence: TGTGCCAGCAGCTTAGCCCTTGTGATCGGTAGGGGCCCCTACGAGCAGTACTTC. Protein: CASSLALVIGRGPYEQYF.

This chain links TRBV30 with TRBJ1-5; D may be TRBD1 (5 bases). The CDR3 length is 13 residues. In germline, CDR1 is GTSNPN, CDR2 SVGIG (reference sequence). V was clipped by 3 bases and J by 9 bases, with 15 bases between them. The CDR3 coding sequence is TGTGCCTGGAGCCCGACAGTGTCTCGGCCCCAGCATTTT. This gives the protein CAWSPTVSRPQHF.

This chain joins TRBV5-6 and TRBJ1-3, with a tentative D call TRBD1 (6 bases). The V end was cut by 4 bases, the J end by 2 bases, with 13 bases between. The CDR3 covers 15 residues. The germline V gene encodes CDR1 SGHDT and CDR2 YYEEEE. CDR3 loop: CASSRPGATGNTIYF. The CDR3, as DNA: TGTGCCAGCAGCCGACCAGGGGCTACTGGAAACACCATATATTTT.

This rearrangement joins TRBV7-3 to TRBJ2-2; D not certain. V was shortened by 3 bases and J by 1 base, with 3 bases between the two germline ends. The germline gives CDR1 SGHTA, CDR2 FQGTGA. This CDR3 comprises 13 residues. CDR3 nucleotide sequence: TGTGCCAGCAGCTTGGGGAACACCGGGGAGCTGTTTTTT. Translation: CASSLGNTGELFF.

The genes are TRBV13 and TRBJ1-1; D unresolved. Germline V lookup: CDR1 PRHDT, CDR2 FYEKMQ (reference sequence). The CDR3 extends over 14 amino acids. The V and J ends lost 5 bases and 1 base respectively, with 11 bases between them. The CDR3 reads CASSILHRNTEAFF. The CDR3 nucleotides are TGTGCCAGCAGCATTCTCCACAGGAACACTGAAGCTTTCTTT.

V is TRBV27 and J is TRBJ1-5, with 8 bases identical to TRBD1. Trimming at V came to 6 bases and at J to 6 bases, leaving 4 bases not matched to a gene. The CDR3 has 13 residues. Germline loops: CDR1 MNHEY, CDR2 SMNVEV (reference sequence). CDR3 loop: CASSADRGQPQHF. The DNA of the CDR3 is TGTGCCAGCAGCGCAGACAGGGGTCAGCCCCAGCATTTT.

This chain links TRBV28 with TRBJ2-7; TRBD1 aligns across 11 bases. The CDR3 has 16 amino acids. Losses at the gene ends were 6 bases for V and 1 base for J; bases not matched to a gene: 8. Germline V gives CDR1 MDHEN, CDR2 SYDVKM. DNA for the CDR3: TGTGCCAGCAGGCGGGGAGGACAGGGGGCTTCCTACGAGCAGTACTTC. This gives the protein CASRRGGQGASYEQYF.

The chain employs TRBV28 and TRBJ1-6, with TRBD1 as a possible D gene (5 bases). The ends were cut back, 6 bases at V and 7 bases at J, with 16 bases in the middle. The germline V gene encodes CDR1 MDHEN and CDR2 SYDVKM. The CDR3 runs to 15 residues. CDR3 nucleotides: TGTGCCAGCAGCCCAGCTTTGGGGGTAAATTCACCCCTCCACTTT. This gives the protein CASSPALGVNSPLHF.

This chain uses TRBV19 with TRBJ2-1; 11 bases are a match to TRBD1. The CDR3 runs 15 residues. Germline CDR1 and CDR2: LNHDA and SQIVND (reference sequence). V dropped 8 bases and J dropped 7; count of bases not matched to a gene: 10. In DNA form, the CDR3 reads TGTGCCAGTTCCCCTAGGGGACAGGGGGATAATGAGCAGTTCTTC. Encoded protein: CASSPRGQGDNEQFF.

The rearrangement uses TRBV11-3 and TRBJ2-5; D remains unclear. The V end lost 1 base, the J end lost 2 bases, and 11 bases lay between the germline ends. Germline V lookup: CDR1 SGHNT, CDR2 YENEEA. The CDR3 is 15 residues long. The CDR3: CASSLGPVGQETQYF. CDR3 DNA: TGTGCCAGCAGCTTAGGGCCAGTGGGTCAAGAGACCCAGTACTTC.